This T cell receptor (beta chain) was captured in a study of shared clonotypes between healthy human individuals. Assay: immunoSEQ multiplex PCR; the TCRdb copy retains only in-frame clones and omits some. This sample carries 1.5 million to 2.5 million clones, about 95% of them seen once, and the ten largest clones take less than 1.5%. The naive CD8 fraction comprised CD45RO-negative cells positively selected for CCR7 and excluded terminally differentiated effector memory CD45RA+ cells. With regard to this clone: What it recognizes is unknown.

Study findings and constraints: Naive CD4 clonotypes were shared across a handful of donors at 5% to 6%.

The sequencing sample was made of naive CD8+ T cells sorted from blood. This receptor was taken from a young man in good health.

CDR3: CASTGLADQETQYF. CDR3 in DNA: TGTGCCAGCACCGGACTAGCGGATCAAGAGACCCAGTACTTC. The genes are TRBV6-5 and TRBJ2-5; 10 nucleotides match TRBD2. The CDR3 sequence is 14 residues long. The junction had 4 bases not matched to a gene; V was cut back by 7 bases and J by 2 bases. Germline V gene data show CDR1 as MNHEY and CDR2 as SVGAGI.